This entry features one T cell receptor beta chain sequence. This CDR3 spans 15 amino acids. Per the germline V gene, CDR1 is LGHNT and CDR2 is FRNRAP. V lost 5 bases and J lost 4; bases outside the gene matches: 8. This specimen belongs to a study of blood T cell repertoires in COVID-19. On the study more broadly: Researchers got acute and convalescent COVID-19 samples from the United States, Italy and Spain.

Participant ages covered about 18 to 89 years across some 25 US areas. Assignments of participants to cohorts depended upon their own reported clinical history. Per the original data handling: Researchers report that nucleated cell counts were estimated from reference gene primer amplification. Assay: immunoSEQ multiplex PCR; the TCRdb copy retains only in-frame clones and omits some. The D gene and trimming were derived from the DNA, and the V and J assignments and clone size from that table. The table shows 300,000 to 500,000 clones, with roughly 90% occurring only once. The receptor was derived from a woman aged 25 to 39 with acute COVID-19. The chain combines TRBV12-5 with TRBJ2-3, with TRBD1 matching over 8 bases. Sample: PBMCs or T cells enriched from blood (not recorded which). In DNA, the CDR3 is TGTGCTAGTGGTCCCGGGACAGGAGGGGCAGATACGCAGTATTTT. Translating it yields CASGPGTGGADTQYF. The full variable domain, completed using reference TRBV12-5 and TRBJ2-3, is DARVTQTPRHKVTEMGQEVTMRCQPILGHNTVFWYRQTMMQGLELLAYFRNRAPLDDSGMPKDRFSAEMPDATLATLKIQPSEPRDSAVYFCASGPGTGGADTQYFGPGTRLTVL.